This TCR beta chain was documented in a study of blood T cell repertoires in COVID-19. Per the study methods: How many nucleated cells were present was estimated from reference gene primer amplification. TCRdb's copy holds only in-frame clones and misses some; the assay was immunoSEQ multiplex PCR. V and J calls and clone size come straight from that table; D and trimming were deduced from the DNA. The sample records about 390,000 clones, 87% being singletons. This CDR3 has 13 residues. V gave up 3 bases and J gave up 11 bases, with 13 bases separating them. In germline, CDR1 is ENHRY, CDR2 SYGVKD. During active infection, Seattle patients enrolled and were then monitored through disease.

Specimen: peripheral blood. This TCR came from a woman between 55 and 75 years old with COVID-19, enrolled during active disease. The chain carries TRBV10-3 and TRBJ1-4; D possibly corresponds to TRBD1 (6 bases). The CDR3 protein is CAISDFDRQKLFF. The CDR3 DNA is TGTGCCATCAGTGATTTCGACAGGCAGAAACTGTTTTTT.